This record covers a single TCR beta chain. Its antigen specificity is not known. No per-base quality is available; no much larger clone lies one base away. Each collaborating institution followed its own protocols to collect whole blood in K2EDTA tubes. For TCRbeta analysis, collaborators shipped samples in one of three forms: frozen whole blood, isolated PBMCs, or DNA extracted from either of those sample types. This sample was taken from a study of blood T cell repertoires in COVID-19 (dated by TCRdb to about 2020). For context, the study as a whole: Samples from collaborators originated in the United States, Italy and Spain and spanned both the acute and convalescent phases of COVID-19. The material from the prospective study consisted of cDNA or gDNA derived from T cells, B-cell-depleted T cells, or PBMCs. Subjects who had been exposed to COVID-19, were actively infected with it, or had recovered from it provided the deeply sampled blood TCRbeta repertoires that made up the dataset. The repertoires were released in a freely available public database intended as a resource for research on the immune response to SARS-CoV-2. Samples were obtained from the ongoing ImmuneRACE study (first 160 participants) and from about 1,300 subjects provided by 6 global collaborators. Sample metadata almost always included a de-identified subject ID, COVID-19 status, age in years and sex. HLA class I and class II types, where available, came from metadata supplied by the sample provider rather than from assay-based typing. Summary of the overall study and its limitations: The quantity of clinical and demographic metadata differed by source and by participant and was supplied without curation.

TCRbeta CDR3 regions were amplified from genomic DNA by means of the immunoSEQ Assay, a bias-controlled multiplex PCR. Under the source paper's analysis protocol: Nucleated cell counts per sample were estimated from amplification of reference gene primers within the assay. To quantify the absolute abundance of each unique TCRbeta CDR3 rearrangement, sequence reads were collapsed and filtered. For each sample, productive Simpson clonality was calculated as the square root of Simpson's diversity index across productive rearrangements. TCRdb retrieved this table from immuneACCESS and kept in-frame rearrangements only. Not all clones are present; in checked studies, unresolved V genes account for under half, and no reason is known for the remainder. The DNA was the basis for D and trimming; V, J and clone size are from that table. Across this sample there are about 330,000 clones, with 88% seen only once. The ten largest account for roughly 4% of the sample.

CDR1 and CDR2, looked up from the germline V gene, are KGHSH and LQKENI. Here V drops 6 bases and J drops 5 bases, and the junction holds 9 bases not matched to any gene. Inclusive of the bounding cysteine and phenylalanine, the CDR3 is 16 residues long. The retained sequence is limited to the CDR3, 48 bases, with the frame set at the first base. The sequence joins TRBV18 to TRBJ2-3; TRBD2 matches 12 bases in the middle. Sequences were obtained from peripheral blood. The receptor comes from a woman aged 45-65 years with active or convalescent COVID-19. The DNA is TGTGCCAGCTCCAAGAGACTAGCGGGGGTCAAAGATACGCAGTATTTT. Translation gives CASSKRLAGVKDTQYF.